This TCR beta chain was retrieved from a study of CD8+ T cells in alopecia areata. Extraction and reverse transcription of RNA yielded cDNA as the sequencing template. Assay: immunoSEQ multiplex PCR; the TCRdb copy retains only in-frame clones and omits some. The sample contains about 64,000 clones, 44% of which appear only once. Findings and caveats of the study: Scalp sample sequencing also detects resident alphabeta T cells of normal skin. Mouse data revealed clearer TCR sharing than patient data did, a gap possibly tied to HLA. For lesional scalp, especially alopecia totalis/universalis, clonality was higher than in normal scalp.

Specimens obtained from alopecia areata patients comprised lesional scalp punch biopsies and peripheral blood. The germline V gene has CDR1 MNHNY and CDR2 SVGAGI (reference sequence). The CDR3 sequence is 16 residues long. V was clipped by 7 bases and J by 7 bases, with 22 bases between them. With respect to this clone: What it recognizes is unknown.

Material: NKG2D-low CD8+ T cells sorted from blood. The origin of this receptor is a human donor with alopecia areata. J is TRBJ2-2 and V is TRBV6-6, with D possibly being TRBD1 (6 bases). CDR3 region: CASTSMGADGDGELFF. The CDR3 DNA is TGTGCCAGCACCTCGATGGGGGCGGATGGGGACGGGGAGCTGTTTTTT.